This TCR beta chain appears in the sequencing data of a study of CD8+CD57+ T cells in acquired aplastic anemia. Study in general: Yields of DNA that came from sorted CD4+ and CD8+ cells averaged approximately 3.5 ug.

The sequenced patients had an expansion of CD8+CD57+ cells seen by flow cytometry. Note on this clonotype: A read error may be the cause here, since a much bigger clone is one base away.

This CDR3 comprises 11 residues. Germline V gene lookup returns CDR1 SNHLY and CDR2 FYNNEI. V was shortened by 6 bases and J by 15 bases, with 15 bases between the two germline ends. TCR beta VDJ and CDR3 profiles were obtained from a genomic DNA template. One entry per CDR3 protein, called by TCRdb with MiXCR from the reads. The table shows a few hundred thousand distinct CDR3 sequences, with 25% to 40% occurring only once. The specimen sequenced was sorted CD4+, CD8+, or CD8+CD57+ T cells (not recorded which) from PBMCs. J is TRBJ2-1 and V is TRBV2, with D uncertain. This TCR was sampled from a human donor with aplastic anemia. DNA of the CDR3: TGTGCCAGCAGCACGAGTACCGTGTGGTTCTTC. Encoded protein: CASSTSTVWFF. Drawing the rest from reference TRBV2 and TRBJ2-1, the complete variable domain is EPEVTQTPSHQVTQMGQEVILRCVPISNHLYFYWYRQILGQKVEFLVSFYNNEISEKSEIFDDQFSVERPDGSNFTLKIRSTKLEDSAMYFCASSTSTVWFFGPGTRLTVL.